The entry below describes one T cell receptor beta chain. Its target antigen remains unknown. No base qualities exist here, and no much larger clone lies one base off it. This entry is derived from a study of blood T cell repertoires in COVID-19 (dated by TCRdb to 2018 to 2021). Notes on the research overall: The collaborator samples originated in the United States, Italy and Spain and spanned the acute and convalescent phases of COVID-19. Samples came from the ongoing ImmuneRACE study (first 160 participants) plus 1,254 subjects from 6 global collaborators. The prospective study material was composed of cDNA or gDNA derived from T cells, B-cell-depleted T cells, or PBMCs. Where HLA class I and class II types were available, the types were taken from metadata supplied by the sample provider, not from assay-based typing. Nearly every sample came with metadata listing a de-identified subject ID, COVID-19 status, age in years and sex. Subjects who had been exposed to COVID-19, were actively infected with it, or had recovered from it provided the deeply sampled blood TCRbeta repertoires that made up the dataset. The repertoires were released in a freely available public database intended as a resource for research on the immune response to SARS-CoV-2. What the authors observed across the whole study: The amount of clinical and demographic metadata varied by source and participant and was provided uncurated.

One collaborating source in Seattle enrolled patients during active infection and followed them longitudinally through the course of disease. Whole blood was collected in K2EDTA tubes by collaborating institutions according to the institutions' own protocols. For TCRbeta analysis, collaborators shipped samples as frozen whole blood, isolated PBMCs, or DNA extracted from either of those sample types. TCRbeta CDR3 regions were amplified from genomic DNA by means of the immunoSEQ Assay, a bias-controlled multiplex PCR. As for the original processing: The number of nucleated cells in each sample was estimated by amplification of reference gene primers within the assay. Sequence reads were collapsed and filtered to measure the absolute abundance of every unique TCRbeta CDR3 rearrangement. For each sample, productive Simpson clonality was calculated as the square root of Simpson's diversity index across productive rearrangements. In TCRdb, the immuneACCESS table is reduced to in-frame sequences with V and J assigned. These tables do not hold every clone; where another copy was compared, an unresolved V gene accounts for under half, and the others remain unexplained. D and trimming were read from the DNA, whereas the V and J calls and clone size are those reported in that table. The sample table contains under 250,000 clones; only one count was recorded for 85% to 95% of them. Over 0.8% of the sample belongs to the ten largest clones.

The clonotype comes from a man under 40 with COVID-19, enrolled during active disease. Sample: peripheral blood.

CDR3 sequence: CASSQGTALNQPQHF. The nucleotide sequence reads as follows: TGTGCCAGCAGCCAGGGGACAGCCCTCAATCAGCCCCAGCATTTT. The sequence joins TRBV3-1 (or the pseudogene TRBV3-2) to TRBJ1-5, and 7 junction bases match TRBD1. V trim: 3 bases; J trim: 3 bases; unmatched bases: 5. Including the terminal cysteine and phenylalanine, the CDR3 comprises 15 residues. Just CDR3 DNA is preserved here, 45 bases in frame from base 1. Via the germline V gene (reference sequence), CDR1 is LGHDT and CDR2 YNNKEL.